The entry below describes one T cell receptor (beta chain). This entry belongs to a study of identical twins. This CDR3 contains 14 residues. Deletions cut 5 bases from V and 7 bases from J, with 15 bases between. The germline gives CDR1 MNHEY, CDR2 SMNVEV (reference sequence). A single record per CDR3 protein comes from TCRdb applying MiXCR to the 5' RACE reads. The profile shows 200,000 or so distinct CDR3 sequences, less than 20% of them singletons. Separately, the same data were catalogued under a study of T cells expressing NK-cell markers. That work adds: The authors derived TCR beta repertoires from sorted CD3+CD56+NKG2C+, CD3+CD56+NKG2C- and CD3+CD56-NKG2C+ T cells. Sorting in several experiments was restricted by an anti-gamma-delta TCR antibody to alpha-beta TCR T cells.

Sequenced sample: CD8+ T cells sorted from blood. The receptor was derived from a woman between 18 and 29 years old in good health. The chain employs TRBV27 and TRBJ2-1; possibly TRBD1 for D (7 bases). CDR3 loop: CASSAVSGGNEQFF. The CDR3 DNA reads TGTGCCAGCAGTGCCGTCTCAGGGGGGAATGAGCAGTTCTTC.